These T cell receptor beta chains were read from a single sample in a study of T cell repertoires in cytomegalovirus infection. TCRdb redid the calling of the reads with MiXCR, one entry per CDR3 protein. The sample lists roughly 920,000 distinct CDR3 sequences; approximately 31% were seen once. Antigens for these TCRs are unknown. Here the sequenced sample was cultured CD8+ T cells from PBMCs, taken from culture after CMV antigen stimulation. The source is a human donor in good health (CMV status not recorded). Some clones in this sample may be carry-over from other donors' samples. Both conserved end residues are part of each CDR3.

V,J,CDR3
TRBV15,TRBJ1-5,CATSRPTANHNQPQHF
TRBV12-3/TRBV12-4,TRBJ2-1,CASSLTGLATYNEQFF
TRBV27,TRBJ2-7,CASSPGLAGGLGEQYF
TRBV12-3/TRBV12-4,TRBJ1-1,CASSFATWPEAFF
TRBV10-3,TRBJ1-6,CAISDLGSYNSPLHF
TRBV7-2,TRBJ2-7,CASSGGGSYEQYF
TRBV10-3,TRBJ1-3,CAISEEKWGNTIYF
TRBV20-1,TRBJ2-3,CSANLRQENTQYF
TRBV6-2/TRBV6-3,TRBJ2-2,CASSSTGGAVDTGELFF
TRBV24-1,TRBJ1-5,CATSDLHGVQPQHF
TRBV12-3/TRBV12-4,TRBJ1-1,CASSKTGSEAFF
TRBV12-3/TRBV12-4,TRBJ2-3,CASSPPSGADTQYF
TRBV7-6,TRBJ2-1,CASSLGGPPLFF
TRBV4-1,TRBJ1-5,CASSQVAGGGNQPQHF
TRBV7-6,TRBJ2-3,CVSSVGLAERTDTQYF
TRBV4-1,TRBJ2-5,CASSQGLLEETQYF
TRBV6-5,TRBJ1-1,CASSFRDRLEAFF
TRBV7-8,TRBJ2-3,CASSERLGDTQYF
TRBV12-3/TRBV12-4,TRBJ1-2,CASSFWTGGGYGYTF
TRBV7-9,TRBJ1-1,CASSPGTYPGLDTEAFF
TRBV6-2/TRBV6-3,TRBJ2-5,CASSYSLGIETQYF
TRBV19,TRBJ2-6,CASRVRAGEDHSGANVLTF
TRBV9,TRBJ1-2,CTSSTQTGTGGGYTF
TRBV2,TRBJ2-5,CASSDLPGTSGGPQETQYF
TRBV11-2,TRBJ2-3,CASSLIGFKTGTDTQYF
TRBV27,TRBJ2-5,CASSPRKAGETQYF
TRBV7-2,TRBJ1-6,CASSLGAPSNSPLHF
TRBV24-1,TRBJ2-1,CATSTSTYNEQFF
TRBV29-1,TRBJ1-2,CSASRQGQRGRDYGYTF